This TCR beta chain was observed in a study of CD8 T cells in ankylosing spondylitis. Germline-derived CDR1 and CDR2 are SGHRS and YFSETQ. This CDR3 region has 15 residues. The V and J ends lost 4 bases and 2 bases, in that order; junction bases with no gene match: 5. This clonotype was detected many times. What it binds is not known. General study findings and limits: Matched ankylosing spondylitis synovial fluid reportedly showed significant enrichment of disease-linked clones. Within ankylosing spondylitis blood, a TCR beta motif made up of eight or nine highly homologous variants appeared to be characteristic. Certain motif variants had earlier been reported in reactive arthritis synovial fluid and blood.

Scientists made TCR beta libraries using quantitative 5'-RACE with molecular barcodes. TCRdb re-analysed the 5' RACE reads in MiXCR, keeping a single row per CDR3 protein. The table has 25,000 to 40,000 distinct CDR3 sequences, roughly 6.8% seen once; the top ten hold more than 9%. The TCR sequence derives from a male donor with ankylosing spondylitis or in good health (not recorded which). The sequenced sample was blood, either unsorted or a sorted T cell fraction (not recorded which). V and J are TRBV5-1 and TRBJ2-1; 8 positions agree with TRBD1. DNA for the CDR3: TGCGCCAGCAGCGTCGGACAGGGTCCCTACAATGAGCAGTTCTTC. Its translation is CASSVGQGPYNEQFF.